Below, one T cell receptor (beta chain) is given with its context. The junction departs from germline at one end; a sequencing error may be responsible. The data derive from a study of cytomegalovirus exposure and HLA in healthy donors. The primer mix had 60 Vbeta and 13 Jbeta primers. Profiling relied on immunoSEQ multiplex PCR, and the TCRdb table lists in-frame clones only, not all of them. The sample shows about 260,000 clones, 84% of them seen only once. Germline values: CDR1 LNHDA, CDR2 SQIVND (reference sequence). CDR3 size: 15 residues. Sequenced sample: PBMCs. The genes are TRBV19 and TRBJ1-4, with D possibly TRBD1 on 6 matching bases. The clonotype comes from a woman in her thirties or forties in good health and CMV-seropositive. DNA of the CDR3: TGTGCCAGTAGTATGAAGGGGACAACTGATGAAAAACTGTTTTTT. Translation gives CASSMKGTTDEKLFF.